A selection of T cell receptor beta chains follows, all from one sample in a study of shared clonotypes between healthy human individuals. Assay used: immunoSEQ multiplex PCR; TCRdb lists only in-frame clones, some missing. The sample carries hundreds of thousands of clones, roughly 80% recorded once. The sequencing sample was made of PBMCs. The receptor set was obtained from a woman aged 35 to 49 in good health. Some clones in this sample may be carry-over from other donors' samples. CDR3s include the opening cysteine and the closing phenylalanine or tryptophan. The D gene is left open where the match is weak. Expanded clones are given a class, and other clones once, few, many or no size at all.

TRBV29-1,.,TRBD2,TRBJ2-2,CSVRDSGGTGELFF,TGCAGCGTTCGGGACAGCGGGGGGACCGGGGAGCTGTTTTTT
TRBV6-1,few,.,TRBJ1-1,CASSVWVTEAFF,TGTGCCAGCAGTGTATGGGTAACTGAAGCTTTCTTT
TRBV6-5,.,TRBD2,TRBJ2-7,CASKPGLGGHEQYF,TGTGCCAGCAAACCGGGACTAGGTGGGCACGAGCAGTACTTC
TRBV6-6,.,.,TRBJ1-3,CASSYSEHPNGNTIYF,TGTGCCAGCAGTTACTCGGAACATCCCAACGGAAACACCATATATTTT
TRBV18,.,.,TRBJ1-2,CASSSRGNRYGYTF,TGTGCCAGCTCCTCCCGCGGGAATAGATATGGCTACACCTTC
TRBV18,.,.,TRBJ2-7,CASSPPAGAYEQYF,TGTGCCAGCTCACCACCAGCTGGGGCCTACGAGCAGTACTTC
TRBV4-1,.,TRBD1,TRBJ2-2,CASSSLLDRGSTGELFF,TGCGCCAGCAGCTCCCTTTTGGACAGGGGGTCCACCGGGGAGCTGTTTTTT
TRBV29-1,.,TRBD2,TRBJ2-5,CSVATSAGPETQYF,TGCAGCGTCGCTACTAGCGCGGGCCCTGAGACCCAGTACTTC
TRBV5-1,many,TRBD1,TRBJ1-1,CASRPDRGPSNTEAFF,TGCGCCAGCAGACCGGACAGGGGCCCTTCGAACACTGAAGCTTTCTTT
TRBV11-2,.,.,TRBJ2-2,CASSLQGPGELFF,TGTGCCAGCAGCTTACAGGGCCCCGGGGAGCTGTTTTTT
TRBV7-9,.,TRBD1,TRBJ2-1,CASSLASGQLSYNEQFF,TGTGCCAGCAGCTTAGCCTCGGGACAGCTCTCCTACAATGAGCAGTTCTTC
TRBV28,.,.,TRBJ1-2,CASSLRGWNYGYTF,TGTGCCAGCTCCTTGAGGGGCTGGAACTATGGCTACACCTTC
TRBV19,once,.,TRBJ2-7,CASSSSAGYEQYF,TGTGCCAGTAGTTCCTCAGCAGGATACGAGCAGTACTTC